Only a few counts were recorded for the clone carrying this T cell receptor beta chain. TCRdb called the PCR reads again in MiXCR, with one record for every CDR3 protein. Of hundreds of thousands of distinct CDR3 sequences in the sample, over 25% are singletons; the top ten hold 0.7% to 0.95%. The sample originates from a study of molecular identifiers for immune sequencing clone quantification. The V gene's germline CDR1 is SEHNR and CDR2 FQNEAQ (reference sequence). V was cut by 4 bases and J by 6 bases, with 19 bases left in between. The CDR3 has 15 residues. The sample comprised naive CD8+ T cells from blood, with Jurkat cell RNA spiked in. Subset in this sample: FACS-sorted CD8+CD4-CCR7+CD45RA+ naive T cells. The chain employs TRBV7-9 and TRBJ2-7, with D tentatively TRBD2 (6 bases). This receptor was taken from a human donor in good health. Some libraries in this study had Jurkat cell RNA spiked in. The CDR3 bases are TGTGCCAGCAGCTCGCTAAGGGCGGGGTCGGGCGAGCAGTACTTC. Amino acids: CASSSLRAGSGEQYF.